One and the same sample provided the 31 T cell receptor beta chains below, sequenced in a study of regulatory T cells in long-lasting Graves disease. The TCR beta library used iRepertoire HTBI primers with Arm-PCR amplification of CDR3. Each CDR3 protein is one row after TCRdb ran MiXCR on the multiplex PCR reads. The data hold 400,000 to 500,000 distinct CDR3 sequences, with 15% to 20% observed a single time. The time point is: newly diagnosed GD, antithyroid drugs for less than 3 months. PBMC-derived RNA was used for the TCR library. The data were also submitted as part of a second study, on T cells in Graves' hyperthyroidism and ophthalmopathy.

Sequenced here: peripheral blood mononuclear cells (PBMCs), sampled at new diagnosis, from a patient treated with antithyroid drugs. The receptors here all came from a woman younger than 45 with Graves disease.

Only a few counts were recorded for this clonotype. V gene TRBV25-1 combines with J gene TRBJ1-2; D might be TRBD1 (5 bases). The CDR3 has 13 residues. CDR1 MGHDK and CDR2 SYGVNS come from the germline V gene. The V gene lost 6 bases and the J gene lost 8 bases, with 16 bases spanning the gap. CDR3: CASSAPSRDGYTF. In nucleotides, the CDR3 is TGTGCCAGCAGCGCGCCTTCCAGGGACGGCTACACCTTC.

As for this clonotype: It is likely a read error: a sequence one base away is far more abundant. This chain joins TRBV11-2 and TRBJ2-2, with a weak D call TRBD2 (6 bases). Germline V gives CDR1 SGHAT, CDR2 FQNNGV. V was pared by 8 bases and J by 4 bases, with 14 bases between. This CDR3 contains 14 residues. The CDR3 protein is CASGPRRATGELFF. In DNA form, the CDR3 reads TGTGCCAGCGGCCCAAGGAGGGCCACCGGGGAGCTGTTTTTT.

Many counts were recorded for this clonotype. This chain uses TRBV7-9 with TRBJ2-1, with D possibly being TRBD1 (5 bases). Trimming shortened V by 1 base and J by 10 bases, and 17 bases separated the two germline ends. The CDR3 consists of 15 residues. CDR1 is SEHNR and CDR2 is FQNEAQ in the germline V gene (reference sequence). The CDR3 sequence: CASSLVSTPSGEQFF. CDR3 in DNA: TGTGCCAGCAGCTTAGTCTCTACCCCCTCAGGGGAGCAGTTCTTC.

Remarks on this clonotype: A read error may be the cause here, since a much bigger clone is one base away. J is TRBJ2-7 and V is TRBV14, with 8 positions matching TRBD2. Germline CDR1 SGHDN, CDR2 FVKESK. CDR3 size: 17 residues. The CDR3 spells CASSQDLLADSSHEQYF. CDR3 bases: TGTGCCAGCAGCCAAGATCTACTAGCGGATAGCTCCCACGAGCAGTACTTC.

This clonotype was found a few times. The chain is built from TRBV6-1 and TRBJ1-2; TRBD1 might be the D (5 bases). Trimming took 8 bases from V and 5 from J, leaving 18 bases between them. CDR3 length: 14 amino acids. Germline loops: CDR1 MNHNS, CDR2 SASEGT. The CDR3 DNA reads TGTGCCAGCCGGGGAGGGACTTTGACTTATGGCTACACCTTC. Its translation: CASRGGTLTYGYTF.

Notes on this clonotype: A read error may be the cause here, since a much bigger clone is one base away. Lacking the conserved final phenylalanine or tryptophan, this CDR3 likely reflects a read error. The chain uses TRBV7-2 and TRBJ2-5; no definite D call. From germline, CDR1 is SGHTA and CDR2 FQGNSA. V was shortened by 6 bases and J by 2 bases, with 13 bases between the two germline ends. This CDR3 is built from 14 residues. Here the CDR3 reads CASSSSYSQETQYY. CDR3 nucleotides: TGTGCCAGCAGTTCTAGTTACTCTCAAGAGACCCAGTACTAC.

The V gene is TRBV3-1, the J gene TRBJ2-7; D ambiguous. The V gene lost 6 bases and the J gene lost 5 bases, with 11 bases spanning the gap. Germline V lookup: CDR1 LGHDT, CDR2 YNNKEL (reference sequence). CDR3 length: 12 amino acids. The CDR3 here is CASRVGANEQYF. The DNA of the CDR3 is TGTGCCAGCAGGGTAGGAGCCAACGAGCAGTACTTC.

Details on this clonotype: A much larger clone differs by one base, so this may be a read error. CDR3 nucleotide sequence: TGTGCCAGCACCACCGCAGTTGGGGGCGGTTATAGCAATCAGCCCCAGCATTTT. It yields the protein CASTTAVGGGYSNQPQHF. V usage is TRBV28 and J usage is TRBJ1-5, with D possibly being TRBD1 (6 bases). Germline V gives CDR1 MDHEN, CDR2 SYDVKM. Trimming removed 7 bases at V and 0 bases at J, with 22 bases between. This CDR3 has 18 amino acids.

This clonotype occurred many times. This sequence joins TRBV7-8 and TRBJ2-4, with TRBD2 identical over 10 bases. The CDR3 has 15 residues. J gave up 7 bases and V 5 bases, and 8 bases lay outside the gene matches. Germline CDR1 SGHVS, CDR2 FQNEAQ. In DNA form, the CDR3 reads TGTGCCAGCAGCACAAAGCGGGAGGGCCTGAACATTCAGTACTTC. Residues: CASSTKREGLNIQYF.

This clonotype was observed at least ten times. V gene TRBV29-1 combines with J gene TRBJ2-5; maybe TRBD1 (6 bases). The V and J ends lost 6 bases and 5 bases respectively, with 13 bases between them. The CDR3 consists of 12 residues. The V gene's germline CDR1 is SQVTM and CDR2 ANQGSEA. The CDR3 DNA reads TGCAGCGTACAGGGTCCCCCCGAGACCCAGTACTTC. Translation: CSVQGPPETQYF.

This clonotype was seen only a few times. The chain joins TRBV27 to TRBJ1-1, with TRBD1 matching over 9 bases. Per germline, CDR1 MNHEY and CDR2 SMNVEV (reference sequence). Trimming cost V 8 bases and J 4 bases; bases outside gene matches: 8. This CDR3 comprises 14 residues. The CDR3 DNA is TGTGCCAGCCGAACACACAGGGGGCTCACTGAAGCTTTCTTT. Its translation: CASRTHRGLTEAFF.

This clonotype was seen ten or more times. CDR3 in DNA: TGCAGTGCACCGGGGTCCCAGGGGGTGGAGACCCAGTACTTC. Protein product: CSAPGSQGVETQYF. The rearrangement uses TRBV20-1 and TRBJ2-5, with 7 bases fitting TRBD1. CDR1 and CDR2 (germline): DFQATT, SNEGSKA (reference sequence). CDR3 length: 14 residues. V lost 6 bases, J lost 5 bases, and 12 bases stayed unmatched.

This clonotype was seen many times. The chain recombines TRBV2 with TRBJ2-1, with no clear D. Germline assignment: CDR1 SNHLY and CDR2 FYNNEI. Trimming cost V 5 bases and J 13 bases, with 15 bases left between them. This CDR3 has 12 amino acids. The CDR3 coding sequence is TGTGCCAGCAGTTTCGACCCCTGGAGACAGTTCTTC. It is translated as CASSFDPWRQFF.

This clonotype was found many times. The rearrangement uses TRBV7-8 and TRBJ2-1, with D uncertain. The germline V and J ends were trimmed by 5 bases and 8 bases, with 7 bases remaining between them. The CDR3 extends over 11 amino acids. Germline CDR1 is SGHVS and CDR2 is FQNEAQ. CDR3 bases: TGTGCCAGCAGCCTGTGGGATGAGCAGTTCTTC. This codes for CASSLWDEQFF.

This clonotype was seen only a few times. The chain joins TRBV9 to TRBJ1-4; TRBD1 aligns across 8 bases. CDR1 and CDR2 from the germline V gene are SGDLS and YYNGEE. V lost 2 bases to trimming and J lost 3 bases; unmatched junction nucleotides: 6. CDR3 length: 16 residues. The DNA for the CDR3 is TGTGCCAGCAGCGTCACTCCGGGACAGGCTAATGAAAAACTGTTTTTT. Translated, it gives CASSVTPGQANEKLFF.

This clonotype was seen a single time. This may arise from a read error, as a much more abundant clone is one base away. Likely a read error: the CDR3 ends without its conserved phenylalanine or tryptophan. V usage is TRBV6-2 or TRBV6-3 and J usage is TRBJ1-1; no firm D call. CDR1 is MNHEY and CDR2 is SVGEGT in the germline V gene. The length of the CDR3 is 13 residues. V lost 5 bases, J lost 2 bases, and 9 bases lay in between. CDR3 in amino acids: CASSVRFNTEAFL. DNA for the CDR3: TGTGCCAGCAGTGTCCGGTTTAACACTGAAGCTTTCCTT.

This clonotype was counted many times. The rearrangement uses TRBV7-2 and TRBJ2-5, with TRBD1 identical over 9 bases. Germline CDR1 reads SGHTA; CDR2 reads FQGNSA. The CDR3 runs to 14 residues. V lost 5 bases, J lost 4 bases, and 5 bases stayed unmatched. CDR3 bases: TGTGCCAGCAGCCTCGACAGGGGGTTAGAGACCCAGTACTTC. Amino acids: CASSLDRGLETQYF.

This sequence joins TRBV7-2 and TRBJ2-1; possible D gene TRBD1, 5 bases. V dropped 5 bases and J dropped 2 bases, with 13 bases sitting between them. The CDR3 length is 15 residues. Germline assignment: CDR1 SGHTA and CDR2 FQGNSA. The CDR3 DNA sequence: TGTGCCAGCAGCGTGGACACGTGGACCTACAATGAGCAGTTCTTC. It yields the protein CASSVDTWTYNEQFF.

The J gene is TRBJ1-5, the V gene TRBV6-1; 8 nucleotides agree with TRBD1. CDR3 length equals 19 residues. CDR1 is MNHNS, CDR2 SASEGT, per germline. The trim removed 1 base at V and 4 bases at J, leaving 15 bases unmatched. CDR3 sequence (DNA): TGTGCCAGCAGTGAAGAAGGGTGGACAGGGTCGGTTACAAATCAGCCCCAGCATTTT. It specifies CASSEEGWTGSVTNQPQHF.

This clonotype came up many times. The rearrangement links TRBV12-3 or TRBV12-4 to TRBJ2-5; the D is unclear. Trimming removed 2 bases at V and 5 bases at J, with 12 bases between. The CDR3 covers 14 residues. CDR3: CASSLPETQETQYF. In nucleotides, the CDR3 is TGTGCCAGCAGTTTACCCGAGACACAGGAGACCCAGTACTTC.

This CDR3 is CASSDGGGHYGYTF. Here the CDR3 DNA reads TGTGCCAGCAGTGATGGGGGTGGGCACTATGGCTACACCTTC. The chain is built from TRBV27 and TRBJ1-2; TRBD1 might be the D (5 bases). Trimming took 5 bases from V and 3 from J, leaving 13 bases between them. This CDR3 has 14 amino acids. Germline-derived CDR1 and CDR2 are MNHEY and SMNVEV (reference sequence).

This rearrangement joins TRBV27 to TRBJ1-1; D ambiguous. The CDR3 runs to 14 residues. V lost 7 bases, J lost 1 base, and 13 bases lay in between. Per the germline V gene, CDR1 is MNHEY and CDR2 is SMNVEV (reference sequence). The CDR3 DNA reads as TGTGCCAGCAACCCTGGGGAGGCGAACACTGAAGCTTTCTTT. Protein sequence: CASNPGEANTEAFF.

This clonotype has ten or more counts. The CDR3, as DNA: TGCAGTCTGACAGATAGCAATCAGCCCCAGCATTTT. This encodes CSLTDSNQPQHF. The V call is TRBV20-1, the J call TRBJ1-5; possibly TRBD1 for D (5 bases). V lost 8 bases and J lost 0, with 8 bases in between. Germline CDR1 is DFQATT and CDR2 is SNEGSKA (reference sequence). The CDR3 is 12 amino acids.

Ten or more counts support this clonotype. The J gene is TRBJ2-7, the V gene TRBV7-8; TRBD1 might be the D (5 bases). With 5 bases removed from V and 3 bases from J, the gap between germline ends came to 14 bases. Germline V gene lookup returns CDR1 SGHVS and CDR2 FQNEAQ. The CDR3 contains 14 residues. For the CDR3, the DNA is TGTGCCAGCAGCCTGGATTCGGACAACTACGAGCAGTACTTC. Protein sequence: CASSLDSDNYEQYF.

This clonotype was counted many times. CDR3 sequence reads: CASSIRGYGYTF. The CDR3 region has the DNA TGTGCCAGCAGCATCAGGGGGTACGGCTACACCTTC. V gene TRBV5-6 combines with J gene TRBJ1-2; TRBD1 aligns across 7 bases. Per the germline V gene, CDR1 is SGHDT and CDR2 is YYEEEE. There are 12 residues in the CDR3. With 4 bases clipped from V and 8 bases from J, the junction kept 5 bases outside the gene matches.

This clonotype was detected many times. V gene TRBV7-6 combines with J gene TRBJ2-7, with D hard to call. The V end lost 8 bases, the J end lost 2 bases, and 10 bases lay between the germline ends. The CDR3 is made up of 12 amino acids. Germline V gives CDR1 SGHVS, CDR2 FNYEAQ. The CDR3 coding sequence is TGTGCCAGCGGTACCGGGCCCTACGAGCAGTACTTC. Encoded protein: CASGTGPYEQYF.

This clonotype has just a few counts. The DNA of the CDR3 is TGTGCCAGCATGTCTAACTATGGCTACACCTTC. Encoded protein: CASMSNYGYTF. V is TRBV27 and J is TRBJ1-2; D call uncertain. Trimming cost V 7 bases and J 0 bases, with 3 bases left between them. CDR1 and CDR2 (germline): MNHEY, SMNVEV (reference sequence). The CDR3 contains 11 residues.

The V gene is TRBV10-3, the J gene TRBJ2-1; a weak D match, TRBD2 (6 bases). Germline CDR1 is ENHRY and CDR2 is SYGVKD. V shed 4 bases and J shed 2 bases, with 9 bases lying between them. The CDR3 contains 14 residues. This chain's CDR3 is CAISGSSAYNEQFF. The CDR3 coding sequence is TGTGCCATCAGTGGTTCTAGCGCCTACAATGAGCAGTTCTTC.

This clonotype has just a few counts. The chain joins TRBV9 to TRBJ2-7; 11 positions match TRBD2. The CDR3 is 15 residues long. V was pared by 4 bases and J by 3 bases, with 6 bases of the junction left unmatched. The germline CDR1 and CDR2 sequences are SGDLS and YYNGEE. The CDR3 here is CASSSTSGSVYEQYF. The CDR3 DNA is TGTGCCAGCAGCTCAACTAGCGGGAGTGTCTACGAGCAGTACTTC.

This clonotype appeared many times. J is TRBJ2-3 and V is TRBV6-2 or TRBV6-3; a possible D gene is TRBD2 (6 bases). The V gene's germline CDR1 is MNHEY and CDR2 SVGEGT. The CDR3 extends over 12 amino acids. Trimming cost V 10 bases and J 5 bases, with 13 bases left between them. CDR3 nucleotide sequence: TGTGCCACTTCGACTAGGGTAGATACGCAGTATTTT. This gives the protein CATSTRVDTQYF.

This clonotype was counted many times. V and J are TRBV12-3 or TRBV12-4 and TRBJ1-2; weak D call: TRBD1 (6 bases). The CDR3 totals 16 residues. Trimming took 8 bases from V and 0 from J, leaving 19 bases between them. The CDR3 here is CASHLGRQDTNYGYTF. The CDR3 DNA is TGTGCCAGCCATTTGGGGAGACAGGACACTAACTATGGCTACACCTTC.